This TCR beta chain was captured by sequencing in a study of human T cells and chemical hapten exposure. Trimming pared 5 bases from V and 1 base from J, leaving 15 bases between. This CDR3 region has 14 residues. CDR1 is DFQATT, CDR2 SNEGSKA, per germline (reference sequence). Time point here: patch test 2, 6 weeks after DPC sensitization. This sample's treatment: therapeutic diphenylcyclopropenone sensitization with weekly scalp DPC. TCRdb fed the RACE reads into MiXCR, producing one record per CDR3 protein. The sample holds 35,000 to 45,000 distinct CDR3 sequences; just under 9% are singletons and the top ten take about 15%.

The rearrangement joins TRBV20-1 to TRBJ2-7; D is possibly TRBD2 (7 bases). This sample comprised whole blood, obtained in connection with sensitization to the hapten diphenylcyclopropenone (DPC). This TCR came from a woman between 40 and 55 years old with alopecia areata. Some clones in this sample may be carry-over from other donors' samples. The CDR3: CSAEGGGASYEQYF. As DNA, the CDR3 is TGCAGTGCTGAGGGGGGGGGCGCGTCCTACGAGCAGTACTTC.